Presented here are 20 T cell receptor beta chains from one specimen sequenced in a study of blood T cell repertoires in COVID-19 (dated by TCRdb to 2019 to 2021). The library was generated by the immunoSEQ multiplex PCR assay. TCRdb obtained this table from immuneACCESS and retained in-frame rearrangements with V and J assigned. These tables miss some clones; where compared with another copy, unresolved V genes account for less than half of the shortfall, and the remainder is unexplained. Here the sample has just under 350,000 clones; over 70% occur a single time. The ten most abundant clones make up roughly 3% of the sample. Sample: peripheral blood. Receptors originate from a man aged 30 to 45 with active or convalescent COVID-19.

The gene calls are TRBV2 and TRBJ1-1, with D tentatively TRBD1 (5 bases). With 5 bases removed from V and 1 base from J, the gap between germline ends came to 14 bases. Germline V CDR1 and CDR2: SNHLY, FYNNEI. The CDR3 totals 15 residues. CDR3 in DNA: TGTGCCAGCAGTCTCACGACAGTACAGAACACTGAAGCTTTCTTT. This codes for CASSLTTVQNTEAFF.

V gene TRBV29-1 combines with J gene TRBJ1-1, with no clear D. There are 14 residues in the CDR3. With 1 base removed from V and 4 bases from J, the gap between germline ends came to 13 bases. Germline values: CDR1 SQVTM, CDR2 ANQGSEA. CDR3: CSVEATAAGTEAFF. DNA of the CDR3: TGCAGCGTTGAAGCCACGGCAGCGGGCACTGAAGCTTTCTTT. Based on the CDR3 plus reference TRBV29-1 and TRBJ1-1, the full variable domain is SAVISQKPSRDICQRGTSLTIQCQVDSQVTMMFWYRQQPGQSLTLIATANQGSEATYESGFVIDKFPISRPNLTFSTLTVSNMSPEDSSIYLCSVEATAAGTEAFFGQGTRLTVV.

This clone was detected a few times. The rearrangement links TRBV24-1 to TRBJ2-1; tentative D call: TRBD1 (5 bases). The CDR3 is 16 amino acids. V was cut by 4 bases and J by 4 bases, with 16 bases left in between. CDR1 is KGHDR and CDR2 is SFDVKD in the germline V gene. CDR3 sequence: CATSDSDITLYNEQFF. For the CDR3, the DNA is TGTGCCACCAGTGACTCGGACATCACCCTTTACAATGAGCAGTTCTTC.

The rearrangement uses TRBV7-3 and TRBJ2-7, with TRBD1 as a possible D gene (5 bases). Trimming took 5 bases from V and 7 from J, leaving 15 bases between them. The CDR3 consists of 13 residues. Germline lookup yields CDR1 SGHTA and CDR2 FQGTGA. CDR3 sequence (DNA): TGTGCCAGCAGCCCGTCCCGTTACAGGGAGCAGTACTTC. Translating it yields CASSPSRYREQYF.

The chain links TRBV14 to TRBJ1-2, with TRBD1 identical over 9 bases. The CDR3 runs 13 residues. Losses at the gene ends were 4 bases for V and 8 bases for J; bases not matched to a gene: 5. Germline V CDR1 and CDR2: SGHDN, FVKESK. As DNA, the CDR3 is TGTGCCAGCAGCCCAAACAGGGGGCGAGGCTACACCTTC. This translates into CASSPNRGRGYTF.

As DNA, the CDR3 is TGTGCCAGCAGCCCAGACGGGACAGATTATGGCTACACCTTC. It specifies CASSPDGTDYGYTF. The gene calls are TRBV9 and TRBJ1-2, with 7 nucleotides matching TRBD1. The V and J ends lost 4 bases and 5 bases, in that order; junction bases with no gene match: 8. The CDR3 runs to 14 residues. In germline, CDR1 is SGDLS, CDR2 YYNGEE.

This chain joins TRBV6-2 or TRBV6-3 and TRBJ1-1; D not resolved. Trimming took 6 bases from V and 8 from J, leaving 13 bases between them. The CDR3 is 12 residues long. Germline lookup yields CDR1 MNHEY and CDR2 SVGEGT. For the CDR3, the DNA is TGTGCCAGCAGCCCAGGAGTTTTCGAAGCTTTCTTT. Residues: CASSPGVFEAFF.

The V call is TRBV7-4, the J call TRBJ2-3; weak D call: TRBD2 (5 bases). CDR3 size: 15 residues. Germline V lookup: CDR1 SGHVT, CDR2 SQSDAQ. Between the trimmed V and J ends, which lost 2 bases and 3 bases, there was a span of 12 bases. For the CDR3, the DNA is TGTGCCAGCAGCTTATGCCTAGCCCCAACAGATACGCAGTATTTT. This codes for CASSLCLAPTDTQYF.

J is TRBJ1-3 and V is TRBV18; no clear D. The V gene lost 0 bases and the J gene lost 1 base, with 7 bases spanning the gap. CDR3 size: 15 residues. The germline V gene has CDR1 KGHSH and CDR2 LQKENI. The CDR3 loop is CASSPPASSGNTIYF. The CDR3 coding sequence is TGTGCCAGCTCACCACCCGCGAGTTCTGGAAACACCATATATTTT.

The sample holds one count of this clone. The V gene is TRBV7-9, the J gene TRBJ2-2; 10 positions agree with TRBD2. V lost 3 bases to trimming and J lost 2 bases; unmatched junction nucleotides: 6. This CDR3 is built from 17 residues. Per the germline V gene, CDR1 is SEHNR and CDR2 is FQNEAQ (reference sequence). CDR3 protein: CASSFLSGGINTGELFF. The CDR3 DNA follows: TGTGCCAGCAGCTTCCTTAGCGGGGGGATCAACACCGGGGAGCTGTTTTTT.

This chain links TRBV6-4 with TRBJ1-2; D unresolved. Germline CDR1 is MRHNA and CDR2 is SNTAGT. CDR3 size: 15 residues. Trimming took off 11 bases at V and 0 bases at J, with 19 bases between the two ends. The CDR3, as DNA: TGTGCCGGCCCACGAGGTGAGATAACTAACTATGGCTACACCTTC. Its protein product is CAGPRGEITNYGYTF.

This chain uses TRBV29-1 with TRBJ2-1, with TRBD1 matching 9 bases. Germline CDR1 is SQVTM and CDR2 is ANQGSEA. Germline trimming cut 4 bases from V and 4 bases from J; bases unmatched to any gene: 8. This CDR3 is built from 15 residues. Written as DNA, the CDR3 is TGCAGCGTTGGCGGGTCGGACAGGGGATACAATGAGCAGTTCTTC. This encodes CSVGGSDRGYNEQFF.

As regards this clone: Other DNA sequences in the same sample also yield this CDR3. This chain uses TRBV29-1 with TRBJ1-1; 9 bases map to TRBD1. Looked up from germline, CDR1 is SQVTM and CDR2 is ANQGSEA. V gave up 6 bases and J gave up 1 base; unmatched junction bases: 3. The CDR3 is 13 residues long. CDR3 region: CSVDRGRNTEAFF. The CDR3 DNA follows: TGCAGCGTAGACAGGGGGAGGAACACTGAAGCTTTCTTT.

This sequence joins TRBV7-6 and TRBJ1-1, with TRBD1 identical over 9 bases. The CDR3 totals 17 residues. After removal of 4 bases from V and 1 base from J, the junction contained 10 bases not matched to a gene. Germline V gene sequence: CDR1 SGHVS, CDR2 FNYEAQ. The CDR3 loop reads CASSSDGQGRRNTEAFF. The CDR3 DNA is TGTGCCAGCAGCTCCGACGGACAGGGGAGAAGGAACACTGAAGCTTTCTTT.

This chain links TRBV7-2 with TRBJ1-2; weak D call: TRBD1 (6 bases). CDR1 is SGHTA and CDR2 is FQGNSA in the germline V gene. The length of the CDR3 is 15 residues. The ends were cut back, 0 bases at V and 7 bases at J, with 15 bases in the middle. CDR3 nucleotide sequence: TGTGCCAGCAGCTTAGCCGTGGGACACCAGACTGGCTACACCTTC. This sequence encodes CASSLAVGHQTGYTF. Full variable domain (rest looked up from reference TRBV7-2 and TRBJ1-2): GAGVSQSPSNKVTEKGKDVELRCDPISGHTALYWYRQSLGQGLEFLIYFQGNSAPDKSGLPSDRFSAERTGGSVSTLTIQRTQQEDSAVYLCASSLAVGHQTGYTFGSGTRLTVV.

In the case of this clone: The DNA is omitted, as the CDR3 cannot be located on it reliably, and the CDR3 follows TCRdb's listing. The chain links TRBV3-1 (or the pseudogene TRBV3-2) to TRBJ2-7; the table's D gene call, TRBD1, was not cross checked with the DNA. CDR1 is LGHDT and CDR2 is YNNKEL in the germline V gene (reference sequence). The CDR3 is 24 amino acids long, termini counted. CDR3 in amino acids: CASTRDRGHYEQYFGWRGHYEQYF.

V is TRBV6-4 and J is TRBJ2-2; D is possibly TRBD2 (5 bases). Germline values: CDR1 MRHNA, CDR2 SNTAGT. V shed 8 bases and J shed 2 bases, with 12 bases lying between them. This CDR3 has 14 residues. CDR3 region: CASRVSGNTGELFF. Written as DNA, the CDR3 is TGTGCCAGCCGGGTCAGCGGAAACACCGGGGAGCTGTTTTTT.

The genes are TRBV9 and TRBJ2-1, with 9 bases lining up with TRBD1. CDR1 and CDR2 (germline): SGDLS, YYNGEE. This CDR3 has 13 residues. With V trimmed by 4 bases and J by 10 bases, 6 bases remained unmatched. As DNA, the CDR3 is TGTGCCAGCAGCCCTCGGGACAGGGACGAGCAGTTCTTC. Protein product: CASSPRDRDEQFF.

The chain couples TRBV6-5 to TRBJ1-2, with TRBD1 identical over 7 bases. The V gene's germline CDR1 is MNHEY and CDR2 SVGAGI. The CDR3 sequence is 15 residues long. The V and J ends lost 5 bases and 3 bases, in that order; junction bases with no gene match: 9. CDR3 sequence (DNA): TGTGCCAGCAGTAGCCCATCGGGGACAGACTATGGCTACACCTTC. The encoded protein is CASSSPSGTDYGYTF.

The V call is TRBV10-3, the J call TRBJ2-7; 8 bases agree with TRBD1. Per the germline V gene, CDR1 is ENHRY and CDR2 is SYGVKD. This CDR3 spans 16 amino acids. V trimming: 3 bases; J trimming: 1 base; junction bases outside the gene matches: 8. The CDR3 reads CAISERRQGWSYEQYF. DNA for the CDR3: TGTGCCATCAGTGAACGTCGACAGGGGTGGTCCTACGAGCAGTACTTC.